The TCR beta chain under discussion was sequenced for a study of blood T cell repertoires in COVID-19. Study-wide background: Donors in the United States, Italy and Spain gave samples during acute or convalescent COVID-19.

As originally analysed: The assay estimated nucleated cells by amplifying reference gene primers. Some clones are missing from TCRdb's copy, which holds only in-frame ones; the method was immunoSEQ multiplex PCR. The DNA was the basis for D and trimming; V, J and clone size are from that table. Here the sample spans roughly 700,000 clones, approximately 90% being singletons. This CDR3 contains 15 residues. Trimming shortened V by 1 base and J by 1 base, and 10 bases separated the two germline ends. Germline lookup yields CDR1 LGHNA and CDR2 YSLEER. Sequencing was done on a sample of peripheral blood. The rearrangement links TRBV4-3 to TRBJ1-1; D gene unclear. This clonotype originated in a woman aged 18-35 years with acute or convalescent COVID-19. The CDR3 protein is CASSQVASANTEAFF. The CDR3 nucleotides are TGCGCCAGCAGCCAAGTAGCCAGTGCGAACACTGAAGCTTTCTTT.